This T cell receptor (beta chain) was profiled in a study of T cell repertoires in cytomegalovirus infection. Study-wide context: CMV infection plus the matching HLA type was flagged by public TCR beta signatures.

Study-level results: Summed frequency of public TCR beta families distinguished CMV carriers with the relevant HLA. The ex vivo response showed dominance by HLA-C-restricted CMV-specific TCR beta clonotypes.

With respect to this clonotype: The antigen is undetermined.

TCRdb redid the calling of the reads with MiXCR, one entry per CDR3 protein. Among around 290,000 distinct CDR3 sequences listed, about a quarter were seen once. The clonotype comes from a human donor in good health (CMV status not recorded). Some clones in this sample may be carry-over from other donors' samples. The sample taken for sequencing was PBMCs.

CDR3 nucleotides: TGTGCCAGTGGCGGCGGGAGCTCCTACAATGAGCAGTTCTTC. Translating gives CASGGGSSYNEQFF. The chain is built from TRBV19 and TRBJ2-1, with 7 bases fitting TRBD2. The V gene's germline CDR1 is LNHDA and CDR2 SQIVND (reference sequence). The CDR3 is 14 residues long. V lost 8 bases, J lost 0 bases, and 4 bases stayed unmatched.